A single sample is the source of the 32 T cell receptor beta chains below, sequenced in a study. From the RT-PCR reads, TCRdb called clonotypes with MiXCR, one entry per CDR3 protein. The profile shows more than 600,000 distinct CDR3 sequences, approximately 14% of them singletons. Sequenced: memory CD4+ T cells from blood. Every receptor here comes from a female donor in good health, serving as a healthy control.

In its sample, this clonotype was seen a few times. V and J are TRBV20-1 and TRBJ2-3; D is uncertain. Trimming removed 4 bases from V and 3 bases from J, with 5 bases in between. Germline CDR1 reads DFQATT; CDR2 reads SNEGSKA (reference sequence). The CDR3 runs to 11 residues. The CDR3 region is CSAKLTDTQYF. CDR3 nucleotide sequence: TGCAGTGCTAAATTAACAGATACGCAGTATTTT.

Comments on this clonotype: A much larger clone sits a single nucleotide away, making a read error possible. No conserved phenylalanine or tryptophan ends this CDR3, so it is likely a read error. Here the CDR3 DNA reads TGCGCCAGCAGCTTGGACGTCTCCCCGGATACGCAGTATCTT. Translating it yields CASSLDVSPDTQYL. The chain has TRBV5-1 and TRBJ2-3; D remains ambiguous. The V end lost 0 bases, the J end lost 6 bases, and 11 bases lay between the germline ends. CDR1 and CDR2 from the germline V gene are SGHRS and YFSETQ. This CDR3 comprises 14 residues.

The chain employs TRBV20-1 and TRBJ2-2; 7 nucleotides match TRBD1. The CDR3 consists of 17 residues. CDR1 is DFQATT, CDR2 SNEGSKA, per germline (reference sequence). Trimming cost V 3 bases and J 5 bases; bases outside gene matches: 15. The CDR3 sequence: CSASSLRGPEGTGELFF. DNA of the CDR3: TGCAGTGCTAGTTCCCTTAGGGGGCCCGAGGGGACCGGGGAGCTGTTTTTT.

The CDR3 coding sequence is TGTGCCAGCAGTGAAATCGGAGGAGCTTTCTTT. The encoded protein is CASSEIGGAFF. The chain recombines TRBV25-1 with TRBJ1-1; no reliable D call. Germline CDR1 is MGHDK and CDR2 is SYGVNS. The length of the CDR3 is 11 residues. V lost 2 bases and J lost 10, with 8 bases in between.

The chain is built from TRBV7-2 and TRBJ2-7; a possible D gene is TRBD2 (7 bases). Germline CDR1 SGHTA, CDR2 FQGNSA. Trimming removed 0 bases from V and 4 bases from J, with 16 bases in between. The CDR3 totals 16 residues. The CDR3 DNA reads TGTGCCAGCAGCTTAGCGGGGGGGCTAGGTAGTTACGAGCAGTACTTC. This codes for CASSLAGGLGSYEQYF.

CDR3 amino acids: CASSYRGGQPQHF. In DNA, the CDR3 is TGTGCCAGCAGCTACCGGGGGGGTCAGCCCCAGCATTTT. V is TRBV7-3 and J is TRBJ1-5; possible D gene TRBD1, 5 bases. This CDR3 region has 13 residues. CDR1 and CDR2 (germline): SGHTA, FQGTGA. V was cut by 4 bases and J by 6 bases, with 10 bases left in between.

CDR3 residues: CASSIGTSGEQYF. CDR3 DNA: TGTGCCAGCAGTATCGGGACTAGCGGCGAGCAGTACTTC. The genes are TRBV6-2 or TRBV6-3 and TRBJ2-7; 11 bases align to TRBD2. CDR3 length: 13 amino acids. J lost 6 bases, V lost 5 bases, and 3 bases had no gene match. Looked up from germline, CDR1 is MNHEY and CDR2 is SVGEGT.

The sample holds many counts of this clonotype. V and J are TRBV7-9 and TRBJ2-3, with D possibly called TRBD1 or TRBD2 (5 bases each). Trimming removed 7 bases at V and 4 bases at J, with 21 bases between. CDR3 length equals 16 residues. The germline V gene encodes CDR1 SEHNR and CDR2 FQNEAQ (reference sequence). CDR3 sequence: CASIERGGFRADTQYF. The DNA of the CDR3 is TGTGCCAGCATCGAAAGGGGCGGGTTCAGAGCAGATACGCAGTATTTT.

The sample holds many counts of this clonotype. The CDR3 loop reads CAIRGTGYTEAFF. The CDR3 nucleotides are TGTGCCATCAGGGGGACAGGGTACACTGAAGCTTTCTTT. The chain links TRBV10-3 to TRBJ1-1; 9 bases are shared with TRBD1. Germline values: CDR1 ENHRY, CDR2 SYGVKD. This CDR3 contains 13 residues. Trimming cost V 6 bases and J 3 bases; bases outside gene matches: 2.

The table lists this clonotype with a few counts. The gene calls are TRBV7-8 and TRBJ2-7; TRBD1 matches 10 bases. The germline CDR1 and CDR2 sequences are SGHVS and FQNEAQ. V shed 4 bases and J 6 bases; nucleotides not matched to a gene: 9. The length of the CDR3 is 15 residues. The CDR3 nucleotides read TGTGCCAGCAGCTCCTGGACAGGGGGGATAAGCGAGCAGTACTTC. Protein: CASSSWTGGISEQYF.

Ten or more counts support this clonotype. This rearrangement joins TRBV20-1 to TRBJ2-1; D possibly matches TRBD1 or TRBD2 (5 bases each). Germline-derived CDR1 and CDR2 are DFQATT and SNEGSKA (reference sequence). CDR3 length equals 12 residues. The V end lost 5 bases, the J end lost 6 bases, and 11 bases lay between the germline ends. The CDR3 here is CSADRDPNEQFF. The CDR3, as DNA: TGCAGTGCTGACCGGGACCCCAATGAGCAGTTCTTC.

This rearrangement joins TRBV19 to TRBJ2-1, with 9 bases lining up with TRBD2. The V gene's germline CDR1 is LNHDA and CDR2 SQIVND (reference sequence). The CDR3 length is 14 residues. V dropped 5 bases and J dropped 10; count of bases not matched to a gene: 9. The chain's CDR3 is CASSGGRAVREQFF. CDR3 coding DNA: TGTGCCAGTAGTGGCGGGAGGGCCGTAAGGGAGCAGTTCTTC.

In its sample, this clonotype was seen many times. This sequence joins TRBV6-6 and TRBJ2-2; no definite D call. The length of the CDR3 is 13 residues. Deletions cut 7 bases from V and 3 bases from J, with 9 bases between. Germline-derived CDR1 and CDR2 are MNHNY and SVGAGI (reference sequence). The CDR3 region has the DNA TGTGCCAGCACTCGGATGGACACCGGGGAGCTGTTTTTT. Its protein product is CASTRMDTGELFF.

This clonotype appeared many times. In DNA form, the CDR3 reads TGCGCCAGCAGCCAAGATTCGCAGAATAATTCACCCCTCCACTTT. It encodes CASSQDSQNNSPLHF. This chain uses TRBV4-3 with TRBJ1-6; D gene ambiguous. The CDR3 contains 15 residues. The germline CDR1 and CDR2 sequences are LGHNA and YSLEER. Trimming removed 0 bases from V and 5 bases from J, with 8 bases in between.

The V and J genes are TRBV5-1 and TRBJ2-5, with TRBD2 as a possible D gene (5 bases). The length of the CDR3 is 15 residues. Germline CDR1 is SGHRS and CDR2 is YFSETQ. With 4 bases removed from V and 5 bases from J, the gap between germline ends came to 18 bases. The CDR3 coding sequence is TGCGCCAGCAGCCGACCCTCGAAGGGAGCGGAGACCCAGTACTTC. Encoded protein: CASSRPSKGAETQYF.

The rearrangement links TRBV5-1 to TRBJ2-7, with 7 bases that match TRBD1. There are 14 residues in the CDR3. Germline trimming cut 1 base from V and 5 bases from J; bases unmatched to any gene: 6. The V gene's germline CDR1 is SGHRS and CDR2 YFSETQ. This chain's CDR3 is CASSLPDRENEQYF. In DNA, the CDR3 is TGCGCCAGCAGCTTGCCTGACAGGGAAAACGAGCAGTACTTC.

This clonotype occurred many times. The chain is built from TRBV12-3 or TRBV12-4 and TRBJ1-3; 9 bases map to TRBD1. J gave up 6 bases and V 4 bases, and 7 bases lay outside the gene matches. The CDR3 is 15 amino acids. CDR3: CASSSGTGYENTIYF. In DNA, the CDR3 is TGTGCCAGCAGTTCTGGGACAGGGTATGAAAACACCATATATTTT.

This clonotype was seen a few times. The rearrangement joins TRBV5-1 to TRBJ2-5; TRBD2 aligns across 13 bases. The CDR3 loop spans 16 amino acids. Losses at the gene ends were 4 bases for V and 4 bases for J; bases not matched to a gene: 7. Germline CDR1 and CDR2: SGHRS and YFSETQ. CDR3: CASSVGLAGVAETQYF. In DNA, the CDR3 is TGCGCCAGCAGCGTTGGACTAGCGGGGGTGGCAGAGACCCAGTACTTC.

DNA of the CDR3: TGTGCCAGCAGCTTGACCCTGGCCTCGATGGGGATAAACATTCAGTACTTC. Residues: CASSLTLASMGINIQYF. The V gene is TRBV5-4, the J gene TRBJ2-4; D is undetermined. The CDR3 runs to 17 residues. The V and J ends lost 1 base and 6 bases respectively, with 20 bases between them. CDR1 is SGHNT, CDR2 YYREEE, per germline (reference sequence).

This clonotype turned up a few times. This sequence joins TRBV24-1 and TRBJ1-2; D gene ambiguous. The germline CDR1 and CDR2 sequences are KGHDR and SFDVKD. Trimming left V 4 bases short and J 4 bases short, with 12 bases between. The CDR3 totals 14 residues. This chain's CDR3 is CATSESGLSYGYTF. The CDR3 nucleotides read TGTGCCACCAGTGAGTCGGGTCTGAGCTATGGCTACACCTTC.

The chain uses TRBV20-1 and TRBJ2-3, with D tentatively TRBD2 (6 bases). CDR1 is DFQATT, CDR2 SNEGSKA, per germline (reference sequence). This CDR3 comprises 15 residues. Trimming took 3 bases from V and 0 from J, leaving 13 bases between them. In DNA, the CDR3 is TGCAGTGCTAGCCGTAGCGGATCTAGCACAGATACGCAGTATTTT. Amino acids: CSASRSGSSTDTQYF.

This clonotype was detected a few times. The chain carries TRBV28 and TRBJ1-2, with unresolved D. The ends were cut back, 4 bases at V and 6 bases at J, with 21 bases in the middle. Per germline, CDR1 MDHEN and CDR2 SYDVKM. There are 16 residues in the CDR3. The CDR3 reads CASSSPAELLGNGYTF. The CDR3 nucleotides are TGTGCCAGCAGTTCTCCAGCGGAGCTGCTGGGGAATGGCTACACCTTC.

At least ten counts were recorded for this clonotype. V and J are TRBV12-3 or TRBV12-4 and TRBJ2-3; D call uncertain. Trimming took 6 bases from V and 7 from J, leaving 20 bases between them. The length of the CDR3 is 15 residues. The CDR3 region has the DNA TGTGCCAGCAGCCTCAGTCGGGCATCCGGATATACGCAGTATTTT. Protein sequence: CASSLSRASGYTQYF.

The chain has TRBV6-1 and TRBJ1-5, with TRBD1 as a possible D gene (5 bases). V gave up 5 bases and J gave up 0 bases, with 14 bases separating them. The CDR3 sequence is 16 residues long. Germline V lookup: CDR1 MNHNS, CDR2 SASEGT. The CDR3 DNA reads TGTGCCAGCAGTCGGGACCTCTTCTTTAGCAATCAGCCCCAGCATTTT. Translation gives CASSRDLFFSNQPQHF.

The CDR3 loop is CASSLTGGISETQYF. The CDR3 DNA reads as TGCGCCAGCAGCCTTACAGGGGGCATTTCGGAGACCCAGTACTTC. The chain carries TRBV5-1 and TRBJ2-5, with TRBD1 matching 9 bases. The CDR3 has 15 amino acids. Looked up from germline, CDR1 is SGHRS and CDR2 is YFSETQ. V lost 4 bases to trimming and J lost 5 bases; unmatched junction nucleotides: 9.

This clonotype was recorded a few times. This chain uses TRBV7-2 with TRBJ1-1; 7 bases match TRBD1. Germline V lookup: CDR1 SGHTA, CDR2 FQGNSA. The trim removed 6 bases at V and 8 bases at J, leaving 9 bases unmatched. The CDR3 length is 13 residues. In DNA form, the CDR3 reads TGTGCCAGCAGTCTACAACAGGGGCGCGAAGCTTTCTTT. Its translation is CASSLQQGREAFF.

This sequence joins TRBV7-2 and TRBJ2-7; D gene unclear. V lost 3 bases, J lost 3 bases, and 6 bases lay in between. CDR1 is SGHTA and CDR2 is FQGNSA in the germline V gene. The CDR3 is made up of 12 amino acids. The CDR3 protein is CASSFYNYEQYF. Here the CDR3 DNA reads TGTGCCAGCAGCTTTTACAACTACGAGCAGTACTTC.

The chain uses TRBV5-1 and TRBJ2-7; no clear D. CDR3 length equals 12 residues. V lost 2 bases and J 7 bases, leaving 10 bases between the germline ends. Germline V CDR1 and CDR2: SGHRS, YFSETQ. The CDR3 bases are TGCGCCAGCAGCTTCGGCACTATGGAGCAGTACTTC. Translated, it gives CASSFGTMEQYF.

This chain links TRBV7-9 with TRBJ2-3, with D possibly TRBD2 on 5 matching bases. Looked up from germline, CDR1 is SEHNR and CDR2 is FQNEAQ (reference sequence). The CDR3 loop spans 13 amino acids. Trimming removed 3 bases from V and 6 bases from J, with 10 bases in between. CDR3 sequence: CASSLRVDDTQYF. The CDR3 bases are TGTGCCAGCAGCTTGAGGGTTGACGATACGCAGTATTTT.

This clonotype has only a few counts. This chain uses TRBV24-1 with TRBJ2-5; the D gene is possibly TRBD1 (5 bases). Per the germline V gene, CDR1 is KGHDR and CDR2 is SFDVKD. The V end lost 3 bases, the J end lost 5 bases, and 12 bases lay between the germline ends. The CDR3 extends over 14 amino acids. The CDR3 spells CATSDRGMGETQYF. CDR3 coding DNA: TGTGCCACCAGTGATAGGGGCATGGGGGAGACCCAGTACTTC.

In its sample, this clonotype was seen many times. This CDR3 is CSATRGGAYEQYF. As DNA, the CDR3 is TGCAGTGCTACCCGGGGGGGAGCGTACGAGCAGTACTTC. The chain is built from TRBV20-1 and TRBJ2-7, with 8 bases matching TRBD2. Germline CDR1 DFQATT, CDR2 SNEGSKA (reference sequence). After removal of 4 bases from V and 4 bases from J, the junction contained 6 bases not matched to a gene. CDR3 length: 13 residues.

The sample holds many counts of this clonotype. The V and J genes are TRBV7-8 and TRBJ2-2, with 7 bases lining up with TRBD1. The CDR3 loop spans 16 amino acids. Germline-derived CDR1 and CDR2 are SGHVS and FQNEAQ. J was trimmed by 0 bases and V by 4 bases; bases with no gene match: 5. The CDR3 protein is CASSYAGQANTGELFF. CDR3 coding DNA: TGTGCCAGCAGCTACGCAGGACAGGCGAACACCGGGGAGCTGTTTTTT.